The rows below give T cell receptor beta chains drawn from one sample of a study of T-cell reconstitution after alpha-beta-depleted transplantation in children. Each CDR3 protein gets one entry after TCRdb re-called the PCR reads with MiXCR. The sample lists 490,000 or so distinct CDR3 sequences, about an eighth occurring once. Sequenced material: PBMCs from the stem cell graft donor, taken from the stem cell graft. Every receptor here comes from a human donor who donated a stem cell graft to a child with combined immunodeficiency. The CDR3 runs from the conserved cysteine through the conserved F or W. Fields, in order: D gene, clone size, J gene, V gene, CDR3 protein, CDR3 DNA. D genes are given only for firm matches. Clone size is shown for a subset of rows, as once, few, many or a class of expanded clone.

D: TRBD1; size: few; J: TRBJ2-7; V: TRBV2; CDR3: CASRGQGAHYEQYF; DNA: TGTGCCAGCCGGGGACAGGGGGCACACTACGAGCAGTACTTC
D: -; size: -; J: TRBJ2-3; V: TRBV4-3; CDR3: CASSQDSPLAAGFTDTQYF; DNA: TGCGCCAGCAGCCAAGATAGCCCCCTCGCGGCAGGGTTCACAGATACGCAGTATTTT
D: -; size: -; J: TRBJ2-5; V: TRBV7-2; CDR3: CASSPGGSETQYF; DNA: TGTGCCAGCAGTCCTGGGGGGTCAGAGACCCAGTACTTC
D: -; size: many; J: TRBJ2-1; V: TRBV20-1; CDR3: CSARGSGLYNEQFF; DNA: TGCAGTGCTAGAGGGAGCGGCCTGTACAATGAGCAGTTCTTC
D: TRBD1; size: few; J: TRBJ1-2; V: TRBV9; CDR3: CASSARAGQVVGYTF; DNA: TGTGCCAGCAGCGCGCGCGCGGGACAGGTAGTTGGCTACACCTTC
D: TRBD2; size: few; J: TRBJ2-3; V: TRBV20-1; CDR3: CSALGLAGPYTDTQYF; DNA: TGCAGTGCTCTCGGACTAGCGGGACCCTACACAGATACGCAGTATTTT
D: -; size: few; J: TRBJ2-7; V: TRBV27; CDR3: CASSLTESQIRIEQYF; DNA: TGTGCCAGCAGTTTAACTGAGTCTCAAATTCGGATCGAGCAGTACTTC
D: TRBD1; size: -; J: TRBJ1-5; V: TRBV20-1; CDR3: CSASNSAEQGSNQPQHF; DNA: TGCAGTGCTAGCAATTCGGCGGAACAGGGGTCTAATCAGCCCCAGCATTTT
D: -; size: many; J: TRBJ2-7; V: TRBV3-1; CDR3: CASSQVSPYEQYF; DNA: TGTGCCAGCAGCCAAGTGTCCCCCTACGAGCAGTACTTC
D: TRBD1; size: -; J: TRBJ2-1; V: TRBV7-9; CDR3: CASSFGQGWNEQFF; DNA: TGTGCCAGCAGCTTCGGACAGGGATGGAATGAGCAGTTCTTC
D: -; size: few; J: TRBJ2-7; V: TRBV2; CDR3: CASTLGLDEQYF; DNA: TGTGCCAGCACCTTGGGCCTCGACGAGCAGTACTTC
D: TRBD1; size: -; J: TRBJ2-2; V: TRBV3-1; CDR3: CASSDRDRHTGELFF; DNA: TGTGCCAGCAGCGACCGGGACAGGCACACCGGGGAGCTGTTTTTT
D: -; size: few; J: TRBJ1-5; V: TRBV12-3/TRBV12-4; CDR3: CASRYSLGGAYQPQHF; DNA: TGTGCCAGCAGGTACTCTTTGGGGGGCGCATATCAGCCCCAGCATTTT
D: TRBD2; size: -; J: TRBJ2-1; V: TRBV7-6; CDR3: CASSLLSGGANEQFF; DNA: TGTGCCAGCAGCTTATTGAGCGGGGGGGCCAATGAGCAGTTCTTC
D: TRBD1; size: many; J: TRBJ2-3; V: TRBV6-5; CDR3: CASSSLWTGGTDTQYF; DNA: TGTGCCAGCAGTTCCCTCTGGACAGGGGGCACAGATACGCAGTATTTT
D: -; size: -; J: TRBJ1-1; V: TRBV11-1; CDR3: CASSLEDLNTEAFF; DNA: TGTGCCAGCAGCTTAGAGGATCTGAACACTGAAGCTTTCTTT
D: TRBD2; size: -; J: TRBJ2-3; V: TRBV7-3; CDR3: CASRPSGGDTQYF; DNA: TGTGCCAGCAGACCTAGCGGTGGAGATACGCAGTATTTT
D: -; size: many; J: TRBJ2-3; V: TRBV5-1; CDR3: CASSLGDTSTDTQYF; DNA: TGCGCCAGCAGCTTGGGGGATACTAGCACAGATACGCAGTATTTT
D: TRBD2; size: many; J: TRBJ2-1; V: TRBV12-3/TRBV12-4; CDR3: CASSFRGVPGLAGVYNEQFF; DNA: TGTGCCAGCAGTTTTCGAGGCGTACCGGGACTAGCGGGGGTTTACAATGAGCAGTTCTTC
D: -; size: -; J: TRBJ2-2; V: TRBV30; CDR3: CAWIRLGGGELFF; DNA: TGTGCCTGGATCAGACTAGGAGGCGGGGAGCTGTTTTTT
D: -; size: few; J: TRBJ2-7; V: TRBV10-3; CDR3: CAISPSAVDEQYF; DNA: TGTGCCATCAGTCCCTCCGCCGTAGACGAGCAGTACTTC
D: TRBD2; size: many; J: TRBJ2-7; V: TRBV5-1; CDR3: CASSGVIAGPYEQYF; DNA: TGCGCCAGCAGCGGGGTGATAGCGGGACCCTACGAGCAGTACTTC
D: TRBD1; size: few; J: TRBJ1-1; V: TRBV12-3/TRBV12-4; CDR3: CASSTYLGQINTEAFF; DNA: TGTGCCAGCAGTACTTATCTGGGACAGATCAACACTGAAGCTTTCTTT
D: TRBD2; size: -; J: TRBJ2-1; V: TRBV6-4; CDR3: CASSPGLAAEQFF; DNA: TGTGCCAGCAGCCCGGGACTAGCTGCTGAGCAGTTCTTC
D: TRBD2; size: many; J: TRBJ2-3; V: TRBV12-3/TRBV12-4; CDR3: CASSLLAGASTDTQYF; DNA: TGTGCCAGCAGTTTACTAGCGGGGGCCAGCACAGATACGCAGTATTTT
D: -; size: few; J: TRBJ2-3; V: TRBV5-1; CDR3: CASSLALQGFVDTQYF; DNA: TGCGCCAGCAGCTTGGCACTCCAGGGGTTTGTAGATACGCAGTATTTT
D: TRBD2; size: -; J: TRBJ2-5; V: TRBV13; CDR3: CASSLGTKVIGTQYF; DNA: TGTGCCAGCAGCTTGGGGACTAAAGTTATCGGGACCCAGTACTTC
D: -; size: many; J: TRBJ1-1; V: TRBV24-1; CDR3: CATSSGRTEAFF; DNA: TGTGCCACCAGTTCCGGGAGGACTGAAGCTTTCTTT
D: -; size: many; J: TRBJ2-3; V: TRBV5-1; CDR3: CASSSWSGSLTDTQYF; DNA: TGCGCCAGCAGCTCCTGGAGCGGGTCCCTCACAGATACGCAGTATTTT
D: -; size: -; J: TRBJ1-5; V: TRBV21-1; CDR3: CASSTRTGPNQPQHF; DNA: TGTGCCAGCAGTACAAGGACAGGTCCTAATCAGCCCCAGCATTTT
D: -; size: few; J: TRBJ2-7; V: TRBV7-2; CDR3: CASSLGAAREQYF; DNA: TGTGCCAGCAGCTTAGGGGCCGCGCGCGAGCAGTACTTC
D: TRBD2; size: few; J: TRBJ2-4; V: TRBV20-1; CDR3: CSASGGGAGKNIQYF; DNA: TGCAGTGCTTCCGGCGGGGGGGCCGGCAAAAACATTCAGTACTTC
D: -; size: many; J: TRBJ2-3; V: TRBV29-1; CDR3: CSVGTDTQYF; DNA: TGCAGCGTTGGAACAGATACGCAGTATTTT
D: -; size: many; J: TRBJ2-5; V: TRBV12-3/TRBV12-4; CDR3: CASSSKRRQETQYF; DNA: TGTGCCAGCAGTTCGAAGCGCCGCCAAGAGACCCAGTACTTC
D: TRBD1; size: few; J: TRBJ2-1; V: TRBV4-2; CDR3: CASSQHRGPYNEQFF; DNA: TGTGCCAGCAGCCAACACAGGGGTCCCTACAATGAGCAGTTCTTC
D: -; size: many; J: TRBJ2-7; V: TRBV9; CDR3: CASSVGLAPTYEQYF; DNA: TGTGCCAGCAGCGTAGGATTAGCGCCAACCTACGAGCAGTACTTC